This is a list of T cell receptor beta chains from one sample in a study of T cell changes during pregnancy in multiple sclerosis. Measured with immunoSEQ multiplex PCR; TCRdb has only the in-frame clones, and not every one. The table shows around 35,000 clones, with around 90% occurring only once. Sequenced here: CD8+ T cells from peripheral blood mononuclear cells, sampled after pregnancy. The source of these receptors is a female donor with multiple sclerosis, enrolled in a pregnancy study. Both conserved end residues are part of each CDR3. A D gene is named only where the DNA matches it firmly. A clone size is listed for some rows: how often the clone was seen (once, few, many), or a class if it is expanded.

>.|.|TRBV5-6|TRBJ2-1
CASSLAQHNEQFF
TGTGCCAGCAGCTTAGCACAGCACAATGAGCAGTTCTTC
>once|.|TRBV5-5|TRBJ1-1
CASSAGRYLTENNTEAFF
TGTGCCAGCAGCGCAGGGCGATATCTTACGGAAAATAACACTGAAGCTTTCTTT
>.|.|TRBV5-5|TRBJ2-7
CASSLVPSSAYEQYF
TGTGCCAGCAGCTTGGTACCTAGCTCGGCCTACGAGCAGTACTTC
>few|.|TRBV4-1|TRBJ1-2
CASSQDRAAGYTF
TGCGCCAGCAGCCAAGACAGGGCGGCCGGCTACACCTTC
>.|TRBD1|TRBV27|TRBJ2-7
CASRDRGHEQYF
TGTGCCAGCCGGGACAGGGGTCATGAGCAGTACTTC
>.|.|TRBV6-1|TRBJ2-3
CASSEDPLLGPYPDTQYF
TGTGCCAGCAGTGAAGACCCCCTACTAGGACCTTACCCAGATACGCAGTATTTT
>.|.|TRBV2|TRBJ1-1
CASSEGARNTEAFF
TGTGCCAGCAGTGAGGGGGCGCGAAACACTGAAGCTTTCTTT
>.|TRBD2|TRBV13|TRBJ2-5
CASTGRGTSAFRETQYF
TGTGCCAGCACCGGTCGTGGGACTAGCGCTTTTCGAGAGACCCAGTACTTC
>.|.|TRBV5-1|TRBJ2-7
CASSGDSYEQYF
TGCGCCAGCAGCGGCGACAGCTACGAGCAGTACTTC
>.|TRBD1|TRBV7-2|TRBJ2-1
CASLKGTGLFF
TGTGCCAGCCTTAAAGGGACAGGGCTGTTCTTC
>.|TRBD2|TRBV7-3|TRBJ2-3
CASSSLGLAGGWADTQYF
TGTGCCAGCAGCTCTCTGGGACTAGCGGGGGGGTGGGCAGATACGCAGTATTTT
>.|.|TRBV11-1|TRBJ2-7
CASSLEAGSYEQYF
TGTGCCAGCAGCTTAGAGGCAGGCTCCTACGAGCAGTACTTC
>.|TRBD1|TRBV15|TRBJ1-1
CATSSLQGMNTEAFF
TGTGCCACCAGCAGTCTACAGGGGATGAACACTGAAGCTTTCTTT
>few|TRBD1|TRBV4-3|TRBJ2-2
CASSQDPGQVTGELFF
TGCGCCAGCAGCCAAGACCCGGGACAGGTCACCGGGGAGCTGTTTTTT
>.|TRBD1|TRBV9|TRBJ1-1
CASSSTGAEAFF
TGTGCCAGCAGCAGTACAGGGGCTGAAGCTTTCTTT
>.|TRBD2|TRBV6-1|TRBJ2-7
CASGLAGGKSYEQYF
TGTGCCAGCGGACTAGCGGGGGGTAAGTCGTACGAGCAGTACTTC
>.|TRBD1|TRBV19|TRBJ2-2
CASIRQGVGELFF
TGTGCCAGTATCAGACAGGGCGTCGGGGAGCTGTTTTTT
>.|TRBD1|TRBV27|TRBJ2-7
CASSFDRERYEQYF
TGTGCCAGCAGTTTTGACAGGGAAAGGTACGAGCAGTACTTC
>.|.|TRBV6-6|TRBJ2-5
CASSLQETQYF
TGTGCCAGCAGCCTCCAAGAGACCCAGTACTTC
>once|.|TRBV5-8|TRBJ2-3
CASSRVGEGEADTQYF
TGTGCCAGCAGCCGGGTCGGGGAAGGGGAGGCAGATACGCAGTATTTT
>.|.|TRBV7-3|TRBJ1-1
CASSLHQGNTEAFF
TGTGCCAGCAGCTTGCATCAGGGGAACACTGAAGCTTTCTTT
>.|TRBD1|TRBV7-9|TRBJ2-3
CASSLRDRDMETQYF
TGTGCCAGCAGCTTAAGGGACAGGGACATGGAAACGCAGTATTTT
>.|.|TRBV7-9|TRBJ1-6
CASSSGGSPLHF
TGTGCCAGCAGCTCGGGGGGGTCACCCCTCCACTTT
>.|TRBD2|TRBV4-2|TRBJ2-5
CASSQEGTSGGATETQYF
TGTGCCAGCAGCCAAGAAGGGACTAGCGGGGGGGCCACGGAGACCCAGTACTTC
>.|.|TRBV9|TRBJ2-3
CASSTGTSTDTQYF
TGTGCCAGCAGCACGGGGACTAGCACAGATACGCAGTATTTT
>.|.|TRBV7-3|TRBJ2-7
CASSTGTGSEQYF
TGTGCCAGCAGCACTGGAACAGGGAGCGAGCAGTACTTC
>.|.|TRBV2|TRBJ1-2
CATPFRGGYGYTF
TGTGCCACCCCCTTCCGGGGGGGCTATGGCTACACCTTC
>.|.|TRBV9|TRBJ2-1
CASSVGETSYPNEQFF
TGTGCCAGCAGCGTAGGGGAGACTAGTTACCCTAATGAGCAGTTCTTC
>.|.|TRBV30|TRBJ2-7
CAWSPSFYEQYF
TGTGCCTGGAGTCCTTCTTTCTACGAGCAGTACTTC
>.|.|TRBV4-3|TRBJ1-5
CASSPRQKEGNQPQHF
TGCGCCAGCAGCCCACGGCAGAAGGAGGGCAATCAGCCCCAGCATTTT
>once|.|TRBV10-3|TRBJ1-3
CAISEDSSSGNTIYF
TGTGCCATCAGTGAGGACTCCTCCTCTGGAAACACCATATATTTT
>.|.|TRBV29-1|TRBJ2-1
CSVPGLGYNEQFF
TGCAGCGTTCCTGGACTGGGATACAATGAGCAGTTCTTC
>.|TRBD1|TRBV7-9|TRBJ1-1
CASSGDRDSEAFF
TGTGCCAGCAGCGGGGACAGGGACTCTGAAGCTTTCTTT
>.|TRBD2|TRBV27|TRBJ2-2
CASMFSGGWNTGELFF
TGTGCCAGCATGTTTAGCGGGGGCTGGAACACCGGGGAGCTGTTTTTT
>.|TRBD1|TRBV6-6|TRBJ1-2
CASSYEGQARYTF
TGTGCCAGCAGTTACGAAGGACAGGCCCGCTACACCTTC
>.|.|TRBV9|TRBJ1-2
CASSGVGGEGYTF
TGTGCCAGCAGCGGCGTCGGGGGGGAAGGCTACACCTTC
>once|.|TRBV4-2|TRBJ2-7
CASSQVWGVSYEQYF
TGTGCCAGCAGCCAAGTTTGGGGGGTTAGCTACGAGCAGTACTTC
>.|.|TRBV5-6|TRBJ1-5
CASSLTQSNQPQHF
TGTGCCAGCAGCTTGACACAGAGCAATCAGCCCCAGCATTTT
>.|TRBD1|TRBV5-1|TRBJ2-7
CASSWDSSYEQYF
TGCGCCAGCAGCTGGGACAGCTCCTACGAGCAGTACTTC
>.|.|TRBV6-6|TRBJ2-3
CASKPVPGTDTQYF
TGTGCCAGCAAACCGGTGCCGGGCACAGATACGCAGTATTTT
>.|TRBD1|TRBV19|TRBJ2-4
CASIGQGVAKNIQYF
TGTGCCAGTATAGGACAGGGAGTAGCCAAAAACATTCAGTACTTC
>.|TRBD1|TRBV14|TRBJ2-7
CASSQTGTGAHYNSYEQYF
TGTGCCAGCAGCCAAACAGGGACAGGGGCACATTACAACTCCTACGAGCAGTACTTC
>.|TRBD1|TRBV7-9|TRBJ1-1
CASTLDRALNSNTEAFF
TGTGCCAGCACCTTGGACAGGGCGCTCAATAGTAACACTGAAGCTTTCTTT
>.|TRBD1|TRBV6-5|TRBJ1-2
CASSYGDRGNYGYTF
TGTGCCAGCAGTTACGGAGACAGGGGCAACTATGGCTACACCTTC
>.|.|TRBV4-3|TRBJ2-7
CASSQEGGEQYF
TGCGCCAGCAGCCAAGAGGGGGGCGAGCAGTACTTC
>.|TRBD1|TRBV9|TRBJ2-3
CASSGRQGSTDTQYF
TGTGCCAGCAGCGGCCGACAGGGGTCTACAGATACGCAGTATTTT
>.|.|TRBV10-3|TRBJ2-5
CAISAQGSQRDQYF
TGTGCCATCAGTGCTCAGGGGTCTCAAAGGGACCAGTACTTC
>.|TRBD1|TRBV4-1|TRBJ1-2
CTSSHGQVDYGYTF
TGCACCAGCAGCCATGGACAGGTTGACTATGGCTACACCTTC
>.|.|TRBV19|TRBJ2-7
CASSIAQSSYEQYF
TGTGCCAGTAGTATAGCACAGTCTTCCTACGAGCAGTACTTC
>.|.|TRBV14|TRBJ2-7
CASSSYFEQYF
TGTGCCAGCAGCTCTTATTTCGAGCAGTACTTC
>.|TRBD1|TRBV2|TRBJ2-3
CASSEVVGTGSNTDTQYF
TGTGCCAGCAGTGAGGTGGTCGGGACAGGGTCGAACACAGATACGCAGTATTTT
>.|TRBD1|TRBV7-9|TRBJ1-3
CASSLRGTGNTIYF
TGTGCCAGCAGCCTCAGGGGGACTGGAAACACCATATATTTT
>.|.|TRBV5-5|TRBJ1-1
CASSSGGTEAFF
TGTGCCAGCAGCTCAGGAGGGACTGAAGCTTTCTTT
>once|TRBD2|TRBV2|TRBJ2-7
CASRAGDHEQYF
TGTGCCAGCAGGGCGGGGGACCACGAGCAGTACTTC
>.|TRBD2|TRBV7-7|TRBJ2-2
CASSFGAASGTAGGLGGELFF
TGTGCTAGCAGCTTCGGCGCCGCCTCCGGCACAGCGGGGGGGCTCGGCGGGGAGCTGTTTTTT
>.|TRBD1|TRBV7-8|TRBJ1-2
CASSFDRGRAYGYTF
TGTGCCAGCAGCTTTGACAGGGGGAGGGCGTATGGCTACACCTTC
>.|.|TRBV5-8|TRBJ1-2
CASSSGIVGYTF
TGTGCCAGCAGCTCGGGTATAGTTGGCTACACCTTC